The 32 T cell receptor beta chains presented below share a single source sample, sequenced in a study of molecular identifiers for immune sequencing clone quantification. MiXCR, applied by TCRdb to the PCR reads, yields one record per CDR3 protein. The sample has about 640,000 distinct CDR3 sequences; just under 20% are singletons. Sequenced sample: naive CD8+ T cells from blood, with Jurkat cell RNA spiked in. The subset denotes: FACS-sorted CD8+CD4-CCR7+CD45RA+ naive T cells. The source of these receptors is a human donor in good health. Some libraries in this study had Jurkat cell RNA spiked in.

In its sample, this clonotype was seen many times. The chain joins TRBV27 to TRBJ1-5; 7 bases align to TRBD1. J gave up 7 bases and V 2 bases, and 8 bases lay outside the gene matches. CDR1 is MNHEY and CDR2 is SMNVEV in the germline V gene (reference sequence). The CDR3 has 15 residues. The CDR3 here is CASSLTGEPLQPQHF. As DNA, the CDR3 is TGTGCCAGCAGTTTAACAGGGGAACCCCTACAGCCCCAGCATTTT.

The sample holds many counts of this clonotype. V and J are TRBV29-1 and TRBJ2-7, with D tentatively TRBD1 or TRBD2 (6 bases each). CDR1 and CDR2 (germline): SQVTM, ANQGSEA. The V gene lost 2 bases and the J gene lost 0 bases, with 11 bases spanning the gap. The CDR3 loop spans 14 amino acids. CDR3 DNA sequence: TGCAGCGTTGAAACGGGGGCTACCTCCTACGAGCAGTACTTC. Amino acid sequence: CSVETGATSYEQYF.

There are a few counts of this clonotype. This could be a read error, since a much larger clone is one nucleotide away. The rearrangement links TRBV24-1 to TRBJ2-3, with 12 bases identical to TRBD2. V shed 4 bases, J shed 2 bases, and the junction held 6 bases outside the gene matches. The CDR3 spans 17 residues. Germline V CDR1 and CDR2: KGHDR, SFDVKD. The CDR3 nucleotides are TGTGCCACCAGTGAAGAAGGACTAGCGGGACCCACAGATACGCAGTATTTT. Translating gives CATSEEGLAGPTDTQYF.

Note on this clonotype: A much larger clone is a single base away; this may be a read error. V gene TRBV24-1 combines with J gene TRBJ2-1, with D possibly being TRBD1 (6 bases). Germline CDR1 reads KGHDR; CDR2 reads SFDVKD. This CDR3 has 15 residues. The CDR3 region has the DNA TGTGCCACCAGTTCGGGACAAGCCCTCTACAATGAGCAGTCCTTC. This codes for CATSSGQALYNEQSF.

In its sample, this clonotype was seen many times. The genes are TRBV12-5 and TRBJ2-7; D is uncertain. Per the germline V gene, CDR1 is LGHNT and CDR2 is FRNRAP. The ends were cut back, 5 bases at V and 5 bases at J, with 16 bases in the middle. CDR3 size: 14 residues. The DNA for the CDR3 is TGTGCTAGTGGTAATTCACCCGCCCCCAACGAGCAGTACTTC. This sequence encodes CASGNSPAPNEQYF.

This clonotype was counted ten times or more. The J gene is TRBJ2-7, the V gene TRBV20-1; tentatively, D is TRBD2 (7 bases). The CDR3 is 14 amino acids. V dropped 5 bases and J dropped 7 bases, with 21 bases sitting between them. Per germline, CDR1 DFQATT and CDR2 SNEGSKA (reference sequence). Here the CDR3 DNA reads TGCAGTGCTGACGTATGGGGGCCGGGGGGTGAGCAGTACTTC. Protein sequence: CSADVWGPGGEQYF.

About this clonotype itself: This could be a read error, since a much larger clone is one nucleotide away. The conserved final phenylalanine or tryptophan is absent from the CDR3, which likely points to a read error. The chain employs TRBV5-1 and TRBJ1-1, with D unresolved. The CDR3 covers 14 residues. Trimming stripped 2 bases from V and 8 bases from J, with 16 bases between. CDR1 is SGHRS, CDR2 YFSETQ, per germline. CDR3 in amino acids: CASSFLGPLGEAFS. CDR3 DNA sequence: TGCGCCAGCAGCTTTTTAGGCCCTCTTGGAGAAGCTTTCTCT.

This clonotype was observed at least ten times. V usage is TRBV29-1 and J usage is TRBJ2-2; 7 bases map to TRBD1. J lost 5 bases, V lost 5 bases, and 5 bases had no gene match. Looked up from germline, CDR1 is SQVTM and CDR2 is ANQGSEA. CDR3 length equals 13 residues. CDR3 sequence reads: CSVKQGLTGELFF. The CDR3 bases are TGCAGCGTTAAACAGGGGCTGACCGGGGAGCTGTTTTTT.

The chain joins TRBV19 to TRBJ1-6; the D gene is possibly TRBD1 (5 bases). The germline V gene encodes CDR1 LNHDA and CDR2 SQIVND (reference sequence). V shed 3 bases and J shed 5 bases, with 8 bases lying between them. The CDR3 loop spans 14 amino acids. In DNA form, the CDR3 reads TGTGCCAGTAGTATCGACAGTAATAATTCACCCCTCCACTTT. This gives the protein CASSIDSNNSPLHF.

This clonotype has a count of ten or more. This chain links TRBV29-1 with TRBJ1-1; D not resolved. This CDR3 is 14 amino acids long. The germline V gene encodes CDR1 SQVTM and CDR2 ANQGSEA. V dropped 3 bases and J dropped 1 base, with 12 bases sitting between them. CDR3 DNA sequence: TGCAGCGTTGAGGTCAGGTCGGCGAACACTGAAGCTTTCTTT. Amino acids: CSVEVRSANTEAFF.

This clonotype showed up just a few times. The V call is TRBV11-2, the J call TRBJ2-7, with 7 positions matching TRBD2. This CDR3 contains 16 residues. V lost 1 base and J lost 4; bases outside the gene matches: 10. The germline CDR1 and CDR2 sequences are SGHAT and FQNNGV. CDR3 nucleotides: TGTGCCAGCAGCTTAGGGGGAGGGCTTGAGGAATACGAGCAGTACTTC. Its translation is CASSLGGGLEEYEQYF. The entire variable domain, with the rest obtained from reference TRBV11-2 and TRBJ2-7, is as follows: EAGVAQSPRYKIIEKRQSVAFWCNPISGHATLYWYQQILGQGPKLLIQFQNNGVVDDSQLPKDRFSAERLKGVDSTLKIQPAKLEDSAVYLCASSLGGGLEEYEQYFGPGTRLTVT.

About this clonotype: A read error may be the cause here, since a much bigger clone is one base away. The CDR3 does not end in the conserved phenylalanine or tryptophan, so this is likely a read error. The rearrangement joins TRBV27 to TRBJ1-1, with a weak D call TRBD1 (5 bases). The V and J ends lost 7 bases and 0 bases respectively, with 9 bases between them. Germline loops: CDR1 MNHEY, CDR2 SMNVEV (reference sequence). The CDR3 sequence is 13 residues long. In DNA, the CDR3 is TGTGCCAGCAAGGGGCAGATGAACACTGAAGCTTTCCTT. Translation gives CASKGQMNTEAFL.

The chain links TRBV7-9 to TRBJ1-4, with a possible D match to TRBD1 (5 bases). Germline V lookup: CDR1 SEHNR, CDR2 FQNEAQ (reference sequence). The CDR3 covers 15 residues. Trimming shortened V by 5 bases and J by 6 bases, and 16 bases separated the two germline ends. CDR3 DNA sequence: TGTGCCAGCAGCCAGGGACCGACTGGGTATGAAAAACTGTTTTTT. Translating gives CASSQGPTGYEKLFF.

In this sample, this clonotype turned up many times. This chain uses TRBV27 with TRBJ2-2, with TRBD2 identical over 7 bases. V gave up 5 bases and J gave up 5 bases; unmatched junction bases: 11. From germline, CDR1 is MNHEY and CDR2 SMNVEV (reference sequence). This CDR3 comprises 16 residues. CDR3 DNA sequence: TGTGCCAGCAGTGCCCGAGCCGGGACTATGACCGGGGAGCTGTTTTTT. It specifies CASSARAGTMTGELFF.

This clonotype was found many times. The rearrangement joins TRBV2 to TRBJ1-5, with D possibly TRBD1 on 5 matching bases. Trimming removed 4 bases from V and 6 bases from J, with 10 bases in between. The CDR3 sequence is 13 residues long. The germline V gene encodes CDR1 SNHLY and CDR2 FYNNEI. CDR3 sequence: CASSVQGSQPQHF. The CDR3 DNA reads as TGTGCCAGCAGTGTCCAGGGTAGTCAGCCCCAGCATTTT.

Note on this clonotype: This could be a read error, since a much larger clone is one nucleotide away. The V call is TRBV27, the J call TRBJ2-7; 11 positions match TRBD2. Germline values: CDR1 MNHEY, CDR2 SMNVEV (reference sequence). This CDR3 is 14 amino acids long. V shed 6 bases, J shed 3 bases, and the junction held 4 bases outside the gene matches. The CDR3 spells CASRPGLAVYEQYF. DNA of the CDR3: TGTGCCAGCAGGCCGGGACTAGCGGTCTACGAGCAGTACTTC.

For the CDR3, the DNA is TGTGCCTGGAGTTTTGGACAGGGGGCTTCCGAGCAGTACTTC. It translates to CAWSFGQGASEQYF. V usage is TRBV30 and J usage is TRBJ2-7, with 11 bases lining up with TRBD1. Germline CDR1 reads GTSNPN; CDR2 reads SVGIG (reference sequence). V lost 2 bases and J lost 6; bases outside the gene matches: 6. The CDR3 totals 14 residues. Together with reference TRBV30 and TRBJ2-7, the CDR3 gives the full variable domain: SQTIHQWPATLVQPVGSPLSLECTVEGTSNPNLYWYRQAAGRGLQLLFYSVGIGQISSEVPQNLSASRPQDRQFILSSKKLLLSDSGFYLCAWSFGQGASEQYFGPGTRLTVT.

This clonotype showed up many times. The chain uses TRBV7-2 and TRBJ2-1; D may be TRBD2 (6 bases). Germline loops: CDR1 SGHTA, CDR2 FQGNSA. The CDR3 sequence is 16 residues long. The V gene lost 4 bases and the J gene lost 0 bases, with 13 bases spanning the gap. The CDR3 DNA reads TGTGCCAGCAGCTCAAAGCGGGTGAGCTCCTACAATGAGCAGTTCTTC. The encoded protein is CASSSKRVSSYNEQFF.

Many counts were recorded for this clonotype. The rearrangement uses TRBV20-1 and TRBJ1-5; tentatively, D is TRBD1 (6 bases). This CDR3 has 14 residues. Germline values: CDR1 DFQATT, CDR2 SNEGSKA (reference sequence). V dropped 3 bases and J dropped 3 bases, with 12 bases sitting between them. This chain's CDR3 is CSASSGVVNQPQHF. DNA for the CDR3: TGCAGTGCTAGTTCAGGGGTTGTCAATCAGCCCCAGCATTTT.

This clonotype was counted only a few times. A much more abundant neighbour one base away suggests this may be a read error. This CDR3 is CASRKNTEAFF. CDR3 DNA sequence: TGTGCCAGCAGAAAGAACACTGAAGCTTTCTTT. The rearrangement links TRBV27 to TRBJ1-1; D gene ambiguous. The ends were cut back, 6 bases at V and 1 base at J, with 3 bases in the middle. Germline V gene sequence: CDR1 MNHEY, CDR2 SMNVEV (reference sequence). This CDR3 has 11 amino acids.

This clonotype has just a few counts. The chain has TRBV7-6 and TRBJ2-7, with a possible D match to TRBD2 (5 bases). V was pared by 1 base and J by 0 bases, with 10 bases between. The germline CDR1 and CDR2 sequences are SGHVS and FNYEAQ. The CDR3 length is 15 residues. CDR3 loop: CASSLEAVGSYEQYF. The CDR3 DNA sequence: TGTGCCAGCAGCTTAGAAGCGGTTGGCTCCTACGAGCAGTACTTC.

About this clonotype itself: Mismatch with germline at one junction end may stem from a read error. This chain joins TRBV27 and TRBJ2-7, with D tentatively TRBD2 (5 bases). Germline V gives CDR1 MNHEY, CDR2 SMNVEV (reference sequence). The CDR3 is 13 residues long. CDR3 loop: CASSLTQSREQHF. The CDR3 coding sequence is TGTGCCAGCAGTTTAACCCAGTCGAGGGAGCAGCACTTC.

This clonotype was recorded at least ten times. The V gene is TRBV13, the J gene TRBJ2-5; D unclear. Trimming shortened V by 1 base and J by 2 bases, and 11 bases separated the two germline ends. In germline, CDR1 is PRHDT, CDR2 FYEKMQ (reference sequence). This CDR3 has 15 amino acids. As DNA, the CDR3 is TGTGCCAGCAGCTTAGTATTCAGCAAGCAAGAGACCCAGTACTTC. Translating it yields CASSLVFSKQETQYF.

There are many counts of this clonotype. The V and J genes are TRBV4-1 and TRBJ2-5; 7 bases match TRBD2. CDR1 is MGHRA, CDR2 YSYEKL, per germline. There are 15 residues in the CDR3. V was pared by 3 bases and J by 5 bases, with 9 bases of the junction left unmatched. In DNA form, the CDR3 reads TGCGCCAGCAGCCAGGCCAACCAGGGAGGGGAGACCCAGTACTTC. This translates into CASSQANQGGETQYF.

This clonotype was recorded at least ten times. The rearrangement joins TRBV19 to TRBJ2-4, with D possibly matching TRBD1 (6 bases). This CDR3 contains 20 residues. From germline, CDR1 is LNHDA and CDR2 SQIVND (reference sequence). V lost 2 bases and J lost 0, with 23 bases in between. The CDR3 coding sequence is TGTGCCAGTAGTATACCCCCTCCCTGGACAGTGACAATAGCCAAAAACATTCAGTACTTC. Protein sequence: CASSIPPPWTVTIAKNIQYF.

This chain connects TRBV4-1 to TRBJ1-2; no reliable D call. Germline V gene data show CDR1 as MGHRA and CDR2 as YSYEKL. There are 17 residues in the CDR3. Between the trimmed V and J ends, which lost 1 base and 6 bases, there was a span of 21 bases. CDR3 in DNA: TGCGCCAGCAGCCAAGTCTACCCAGGAGTAAGCCTCCATGGCTACACCTTC. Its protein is CASSQVYPGVSLHGYTF.

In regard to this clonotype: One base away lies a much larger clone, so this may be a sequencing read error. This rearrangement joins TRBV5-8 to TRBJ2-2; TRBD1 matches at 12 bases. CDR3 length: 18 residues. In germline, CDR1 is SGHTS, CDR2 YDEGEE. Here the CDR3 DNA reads TGTGCCAGCAGCTCCGGGACAGGGGGCGTTCGGGTCACCTGGGAGCTGTTTTTT. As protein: CASSSGTGGVRVTWELFF.

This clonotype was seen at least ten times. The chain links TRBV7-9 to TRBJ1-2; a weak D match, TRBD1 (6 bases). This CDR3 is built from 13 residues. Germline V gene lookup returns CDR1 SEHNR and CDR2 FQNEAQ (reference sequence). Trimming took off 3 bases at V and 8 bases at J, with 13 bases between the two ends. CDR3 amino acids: CASSFRDNLGYTF. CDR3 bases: TGTGCCAGCAGCTTCCGGGACAATCTAGGCTACACCTTC.

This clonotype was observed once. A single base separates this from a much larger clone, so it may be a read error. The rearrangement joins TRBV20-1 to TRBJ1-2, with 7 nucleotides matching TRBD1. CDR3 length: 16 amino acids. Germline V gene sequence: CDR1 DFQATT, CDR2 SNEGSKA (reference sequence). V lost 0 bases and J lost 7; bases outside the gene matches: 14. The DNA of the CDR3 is TGCAGTGCTAGAGAGTCCGGCACAGGGGAGGCCTGTGGCTACACCTTC. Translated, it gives CSARESGTGEACGYTF.

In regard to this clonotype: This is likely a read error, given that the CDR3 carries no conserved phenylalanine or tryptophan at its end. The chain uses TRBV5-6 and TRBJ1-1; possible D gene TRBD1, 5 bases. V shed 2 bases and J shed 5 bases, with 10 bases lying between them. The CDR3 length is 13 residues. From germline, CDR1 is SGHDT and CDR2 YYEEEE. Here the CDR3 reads CASSLTGGTEAFL. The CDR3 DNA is TGTGCCAGCAGCTTAACAGGAGGTACTGAAGCTTTCCTT.

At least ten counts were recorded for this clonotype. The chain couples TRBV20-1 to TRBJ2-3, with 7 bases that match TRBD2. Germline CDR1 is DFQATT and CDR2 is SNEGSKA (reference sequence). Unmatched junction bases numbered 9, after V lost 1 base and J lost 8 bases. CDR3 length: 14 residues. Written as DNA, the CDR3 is TGCAGTGCTAGAGTGGCGGGAGAGGGTGGTACGCAGTATTTT. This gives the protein CSARVAGEGGTQYF.

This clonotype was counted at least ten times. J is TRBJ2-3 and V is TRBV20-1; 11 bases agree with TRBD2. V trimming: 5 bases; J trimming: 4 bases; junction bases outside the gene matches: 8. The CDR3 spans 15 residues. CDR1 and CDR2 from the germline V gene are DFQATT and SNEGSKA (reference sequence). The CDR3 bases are TGCAGTGCTTCTAGCGGGAGGATCCTCCCAGATACGCAGTATTTT. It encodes CSASSGRILPDTQYF.